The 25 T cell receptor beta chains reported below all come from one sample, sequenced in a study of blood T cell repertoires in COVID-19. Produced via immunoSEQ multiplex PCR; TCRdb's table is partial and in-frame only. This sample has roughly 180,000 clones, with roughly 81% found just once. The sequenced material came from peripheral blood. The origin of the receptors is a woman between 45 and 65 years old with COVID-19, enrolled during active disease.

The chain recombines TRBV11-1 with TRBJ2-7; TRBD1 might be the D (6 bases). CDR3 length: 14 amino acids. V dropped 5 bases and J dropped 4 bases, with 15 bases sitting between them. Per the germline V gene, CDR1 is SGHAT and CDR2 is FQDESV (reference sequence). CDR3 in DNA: TGTGCCAGCAGCATTGCAGGGGCCTATTACGAGCAGTACTTC. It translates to CASSIAGAYYEQYF.

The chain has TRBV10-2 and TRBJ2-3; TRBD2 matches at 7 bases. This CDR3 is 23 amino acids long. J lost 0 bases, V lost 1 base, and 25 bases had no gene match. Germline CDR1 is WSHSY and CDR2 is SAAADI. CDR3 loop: CASSELGITYQQTSSYSTDTQYF. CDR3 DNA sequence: TGCGCCAGCAGTGAGTTGGGTATTACTTATCAGCAGACTAGCAGCTATAGCACAGATACGCAGTATTTT.

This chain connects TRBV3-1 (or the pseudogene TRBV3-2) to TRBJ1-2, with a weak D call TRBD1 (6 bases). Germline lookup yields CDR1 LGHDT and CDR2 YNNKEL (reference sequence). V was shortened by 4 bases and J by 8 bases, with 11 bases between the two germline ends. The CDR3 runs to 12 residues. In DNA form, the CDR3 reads TGTGCCAGCAGCCTACAGGGAAGCGGCTACACCTTC. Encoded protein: CASSLQGSGYTF.

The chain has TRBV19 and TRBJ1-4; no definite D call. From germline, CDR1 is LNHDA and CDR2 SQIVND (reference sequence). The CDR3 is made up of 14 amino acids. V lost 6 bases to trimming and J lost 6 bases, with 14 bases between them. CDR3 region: CASRKEGSDEKLFF. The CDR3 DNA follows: TGTGCCAGTAGGAAGGAGGGATCAGATGAAAAACTGTTTTTT.

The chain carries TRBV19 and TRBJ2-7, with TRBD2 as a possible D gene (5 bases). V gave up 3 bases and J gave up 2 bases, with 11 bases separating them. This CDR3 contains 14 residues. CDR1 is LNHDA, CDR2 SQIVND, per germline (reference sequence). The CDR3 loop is CASSISGSAYEQYF. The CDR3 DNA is TGTGCCAGTAGTATTTCGGGGTCCGCCTACGAGCAGTACTTC.

The DNA of the CDR3 is TGCAGCGTGGCCGGGACTACGAACACTGAAGCTTTCTTT. It specifies CSVAGTTNTEAFF. The chain carries TRBV29-1 and TRBJ1-1; perhaps TRBD1 as D (5 bases). The V end lost 6 bases, the J end lost 1 base, and 12 bases lay between the germline ends. Germline V CDR1 and CDR2: SQVTM, ANQGSEA. This CDR3 spans 13 amino acids.

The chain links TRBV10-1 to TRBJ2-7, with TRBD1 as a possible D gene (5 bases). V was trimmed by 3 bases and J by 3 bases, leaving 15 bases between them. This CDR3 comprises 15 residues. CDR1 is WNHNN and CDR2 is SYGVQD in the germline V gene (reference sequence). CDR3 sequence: CASSDGAGPNYEQYF. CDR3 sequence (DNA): TGCGCCAGCAGTGATGGGGCAGGTCCCAACTACGAGCAGTACTTC.

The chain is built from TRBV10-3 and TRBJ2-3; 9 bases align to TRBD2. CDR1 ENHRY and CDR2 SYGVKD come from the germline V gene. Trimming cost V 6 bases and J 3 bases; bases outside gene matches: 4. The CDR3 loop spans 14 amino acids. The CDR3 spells CAISSGLATDTQYF. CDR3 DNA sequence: TGTGCCATCAGCTCGGGACTAGCAACAGATACGCAGTATTTT.

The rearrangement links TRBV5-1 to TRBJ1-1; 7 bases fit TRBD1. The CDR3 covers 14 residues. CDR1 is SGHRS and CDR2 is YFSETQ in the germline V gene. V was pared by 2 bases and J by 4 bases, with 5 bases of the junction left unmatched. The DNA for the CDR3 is TGCGCCAGCAGCTTCCAACAGGGGAGCACTGAAGCTTTCTTT. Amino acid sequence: CASSFQQGSTEAFF.

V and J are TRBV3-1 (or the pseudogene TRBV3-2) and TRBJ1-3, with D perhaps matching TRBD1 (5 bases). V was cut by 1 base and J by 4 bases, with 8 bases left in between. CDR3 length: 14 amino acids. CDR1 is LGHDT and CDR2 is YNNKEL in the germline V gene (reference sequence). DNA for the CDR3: TGTGCCAGCAGCCAAGGAGCAGGGGGAAACACCATATATTTT. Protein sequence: CASSQGAGGNTIYF.

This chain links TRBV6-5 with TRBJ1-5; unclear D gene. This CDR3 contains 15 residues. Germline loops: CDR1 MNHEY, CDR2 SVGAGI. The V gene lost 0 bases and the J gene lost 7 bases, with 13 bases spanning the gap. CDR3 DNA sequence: TGTGCCAGCAGTTACTCGTGGCCCTCGGGGCAGCCCCAGCATTTT. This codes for CASSYSWPSGQPQHF.

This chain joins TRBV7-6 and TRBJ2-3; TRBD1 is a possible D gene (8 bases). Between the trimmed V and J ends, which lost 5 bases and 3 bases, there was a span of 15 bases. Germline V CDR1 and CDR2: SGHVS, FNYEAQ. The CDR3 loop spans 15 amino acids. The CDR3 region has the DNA TGTGCCAGCAGCACCGGACAGGGAGGGACAGATACGCAGTATTTT. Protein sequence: CASSTGQGGTDTQYF.

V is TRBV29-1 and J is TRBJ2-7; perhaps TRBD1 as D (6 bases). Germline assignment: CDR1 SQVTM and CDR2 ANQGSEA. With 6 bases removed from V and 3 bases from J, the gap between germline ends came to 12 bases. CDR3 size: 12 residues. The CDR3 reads CSVGEQGYEQYF. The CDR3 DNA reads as TGCAGCGTGGGAGAACAGGGCTACGAGCAGTACTTC.

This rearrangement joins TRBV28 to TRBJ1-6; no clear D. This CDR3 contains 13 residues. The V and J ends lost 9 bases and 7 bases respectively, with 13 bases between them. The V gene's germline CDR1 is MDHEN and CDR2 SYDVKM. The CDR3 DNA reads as TGTGCCAGTGATGGGCACTTAAATTCACCCCTCCACTTT. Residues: CASDGHLNSPLHF.

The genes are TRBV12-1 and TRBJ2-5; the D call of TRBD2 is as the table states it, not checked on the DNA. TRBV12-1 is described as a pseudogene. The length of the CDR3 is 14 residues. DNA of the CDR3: TGTGCCAGCAGCTTTGCAGCTAGCTCGGAGACCCAGTACTTC. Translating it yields CASSFAASSETQYF.

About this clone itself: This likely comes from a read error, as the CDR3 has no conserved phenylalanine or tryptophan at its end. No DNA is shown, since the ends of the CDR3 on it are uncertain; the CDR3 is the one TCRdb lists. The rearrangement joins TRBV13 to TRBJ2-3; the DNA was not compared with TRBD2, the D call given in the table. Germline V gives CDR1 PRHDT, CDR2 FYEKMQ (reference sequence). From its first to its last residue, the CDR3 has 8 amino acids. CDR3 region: CASNLTSL.

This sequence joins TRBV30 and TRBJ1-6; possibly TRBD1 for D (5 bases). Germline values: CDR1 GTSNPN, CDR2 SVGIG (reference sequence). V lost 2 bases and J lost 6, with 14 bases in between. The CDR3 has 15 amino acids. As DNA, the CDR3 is TGTGCCTGGAGTAGTGGGGCCGGTAGTAATTCACCCCTCCACTTT. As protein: CAWSSGAGSNSPLHF.

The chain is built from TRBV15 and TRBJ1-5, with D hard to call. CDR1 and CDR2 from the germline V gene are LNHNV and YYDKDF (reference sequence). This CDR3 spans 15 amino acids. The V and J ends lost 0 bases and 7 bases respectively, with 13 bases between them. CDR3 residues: CATSRDNAGEQPQHF. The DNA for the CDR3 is TGTGCCACCAGCAGAGATAACGCAGGCGAGCAGCCCCAGCATTTT.

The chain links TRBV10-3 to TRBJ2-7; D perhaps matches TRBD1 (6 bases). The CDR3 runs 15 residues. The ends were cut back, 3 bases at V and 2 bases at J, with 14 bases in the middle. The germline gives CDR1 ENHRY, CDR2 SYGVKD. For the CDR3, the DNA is TGTGCCATCAGTGACCGGACAGCAAACCCCTACGAGCAGTACTTC. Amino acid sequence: CAISDRTANPYEQYF.

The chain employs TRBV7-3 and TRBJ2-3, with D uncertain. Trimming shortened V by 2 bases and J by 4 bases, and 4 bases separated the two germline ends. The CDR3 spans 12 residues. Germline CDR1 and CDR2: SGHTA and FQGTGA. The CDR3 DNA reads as TGTGCCAGCAGCTTATATTCAGATACGCAGTATTTT. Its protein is CASSLYSDTQYF.

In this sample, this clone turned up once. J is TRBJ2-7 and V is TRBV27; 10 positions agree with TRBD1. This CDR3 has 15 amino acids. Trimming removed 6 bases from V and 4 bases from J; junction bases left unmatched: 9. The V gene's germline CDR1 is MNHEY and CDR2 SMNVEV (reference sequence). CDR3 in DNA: TGTGCCAGCAGCTTGGGACAGGGGACCCAATACGAGCAGTACTTC. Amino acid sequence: CASSLGQGTQYEQYF.

CDR3 in DNA: TGCAGCGTACCCCCGGGACAGACCACAGATACGCAGTATTTT. As protein: CSVPPGQTTDTQYF. The rearrangement uses TRBV29-1 and TRBJ2-3, with 7 bases that match TRBD1. Trimming cost V 6 bases and J 2 bases; bases outside gene matches: 8. The CDR3 consists of 14 residues. The germline gives CDR1 SQVTM, CDR2 ANQGSEA.

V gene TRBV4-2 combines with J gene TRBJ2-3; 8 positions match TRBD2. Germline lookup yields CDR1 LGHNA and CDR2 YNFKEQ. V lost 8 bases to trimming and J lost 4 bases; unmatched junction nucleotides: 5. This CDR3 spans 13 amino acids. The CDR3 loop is CASRSGGPDTQYF. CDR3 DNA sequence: TGTGCCAGCCGCTCGGGGGGGCCAGATACGCAGTATTTT.

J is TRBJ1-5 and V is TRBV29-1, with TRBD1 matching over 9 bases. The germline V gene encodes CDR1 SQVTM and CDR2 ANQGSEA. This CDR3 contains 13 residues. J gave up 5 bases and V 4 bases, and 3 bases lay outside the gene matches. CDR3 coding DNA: TGCAGCGTTGGGGGACAGGGATATCAGCCCCAGCATTTT. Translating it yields CSVGGQGYQPQHF.

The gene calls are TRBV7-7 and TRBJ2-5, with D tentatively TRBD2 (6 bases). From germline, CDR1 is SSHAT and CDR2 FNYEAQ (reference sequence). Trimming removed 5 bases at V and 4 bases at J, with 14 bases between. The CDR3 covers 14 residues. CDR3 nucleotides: TGTGCCAGCAGCCCACACCTCGGGGGAGAGACCCAGTACTTC. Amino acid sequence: CASSPHLGGETQYF.